Following are 2 T cell receptor beta chains from one sample sequenced in a study of T cell repertoires in cytomegalovirus infection. Their target antigens are unknown. TCRdb reprocessed the reads with MiXCR, giving one entry per CDR3 protein. The table records hundreds of thousands of distinct CDR3 sequences, 30% to 40% of them present only once. The specimen comprised cultured PBMCs, sampled from culture after CMV antigen stimulation. These receptors originate from a human donor in good health (CMV status not recorded). Some clones in this sample may be carry-over from other donors' samples.

This chain uses TRBV12-3 or TRBV12-4 with TRBJ2-2; 8 positions agree with TRBD1. V was clipped by 8 bases and J by 1 base; unmatched bases: 3. The CDR3 is made up of 14 amino acids. The DNA of the CDR3 is TGTGCCAGCCAGGGGGCATGGAACACCGGGGAGCTGTTTTTT. Translating it yields CASQGAWNTGELFF.

This clonotype occurred a few times. This rearrangement joins TRBV7-2 to TRBJ2-2; 12 positions match TRBD2. The CDR3 runs to 15 residues. Unmatched junction bases numbered 1, after V lost 4 bases and J lost 4 bases. The germline gives CDR1 SGHTA, CDR2 FQGNSA. The CDR3 DNA sequence: TGTGCCAGCAGCTGGACTAGCGGGATCACCGGGGAGCTGTTTTTT. Amino acids: CASSWTSGITGELFF.